This entry lists 5 T cell receptor beta chains sequenced from one sample in a study of shared clonotypes between healthy human individuals. Profiling relied on immunoSEQ multiplex PCR, and the TCRdb table lists in-frame clones only, not all of them. The repertoire holds hundreds of thousands of clones, with roughly 96% as singletons. Positively selected for CCR7, the CD45RO-negative cells used as naive CD8 cells excluded terminally differentiated effector memory CD45RA+ cells. The sample taken for sequencing was naive CD8+ T cells sorted from blood. These receptors came from a woman aged 30 to 39 in good health.

The V and J genes are TRBV6-5 and TRBJ1-5; D is undetermined. This CDR3 has 13 residues. Trimming cost V 6 bases and J 4 bases, with 10 bases left between them. The V gene's germline CDR1 is MNHEY and CDR2 SVGAGI. This CDR3 is CASSPTVNQPQHF. The DNA for the CDR3 is TGTGCCAGCAGCCCCACAGTTAATCAGCCCCAGCATTTT.

V and J are TRBV11-2 and TRBJ1-1, with D unclear. Germline lookup yields CDR1 SGHAT and CDR2 FQNNGV. The CDR3 loop spans 14 amino acids. Trimming cost V 5 bases and J 3 bases, with 13 bases left between them. CDR3 sequence reads: CASSTNRAYTEAFF. As DNA, the CDR3 is TGTGCCAGCAGCACCAACAGAGCTTACACTGAAGCTTTCTTT.

The genes are TRBV7-9 and TRBJ1-1; the D is unclear. CDR1 is SEHNR, CDR2 FQNEAQ, per germline (reference sequence). V was clipped by 4 bases and J by 13 bases, with 19 bases between them. The CDR3 runs to 13 residues. This CDR3 reads CASSSFDLELDFF. The CDR3 coding sequence is TGTGCCAGCAGCTCCTTTGACCTAGAATTGGATTTCTTT.

The chain uses TRBV6-6 and TRBJ2-7, with D maybe TRBD1 (5 bases). Trimming shortened V by 0 bases and J by 6 bases, and 15 bases separated the two germline ends. Germline loops: CDR1 MNHNY, CDR2 SVGAGI (reference sequence). The CDR3 consists of 15 residues. CDR3 coding DNA: TGTGCCAGCAGTTACTCGATATCAGGGCAGGGCGAGCAGTACTTC. Residues: CASSYSISGQGEQYF.

The rearrangement joins TRBV27 to TRBJ2-7; D is possibly TRBD2 (6 bases). Germline values: CDR1 MNHEY, CDR2 SMNVEV (reference sequence). CDR3 length: 16 residues. Trimming pared 6 bases from V and 1 base from J, leaving 19 bases between. This CDR3 reads CASSPSAGGRSYEQYF. As DNA, the CDR3 is TGTGCCAGCAGCCCCAGCGCAGGAGGGAGGTCCTACGAGCAGTACTTC.